This paragraph reports one T cell receptor beta chain. This entry belongs to a study of T cells expressing NK-cell markers. Study details: From sorted CD3+CD56+NKG2C+, CD3+CD56+NKG2C- and CD3+CD56-NKG2C+ T cells came the TCR beta repertoires.

Germline CDR1 SGHRS, CDR2 YFSETQ. The CDR3 has 17 residues. Libraries used 5'RACE template switching adding universal primer site and UMIs. Each CDR3 protein gets one entry in TCRdb, which reprocessed the 5' RACE reads and gives no DNA. The sample table includes around 470,000 distinct CDR3 sequences. This TCR was recovered from a woman between 50 and 59 years old in good health. J is TRBJ1-3 and V is TRBV5-1; the TCRdb call, TRBD1, lacks DNA for checking. The specimen sequenced was blood T cells: a sorted CD56 or NKG2C T cell subset, CD4+ or CD8+ T cells, or bulk PBMC T cells (not recorded which). This CDR3 reads CASSLVPSGTNGNTIYF.